This is a list of T cell receptor beta chains from one sample in a study of cytomegalovirus exposure and HLA in healthy donors. Sequencing was performed with immunoSEQ multiplex PCR; in TCRdb, only in-frame clones are kept and a portion is missing. The repertoire holds about 160,000 clones, with roughly 80% as singletons. Sequenced: PBMCs. The receptors come from a male donor in good health and CMV-seronegative. Both conserved end residues are part of each CDR3. The D gene is left open where the match is weak. Only part of the rows carry a size: once, few, many, or a class if the clone is expanded.

d_gene	abundance	v_gene	j_gene	CDR3aa	CDR3nt
NA	NA	TRBV25-1	TRBJ1-2	CASSDVYGYTF	TGTGCCAGCAGTGACGTGTATGGCTACACCTTC
TRBD1	NA	TRBV7-2	TRBJ2-5	CASSFSGTGARLGQYF	TGTGCCAGCAGCTTCTCCGGGACAGGGGCACGGTTGGGCCAGTACTTC
TRBD1	NA	TRBV2	TRBJ2-7	CASMHRGSYEQYF	TGTGCCAGCATGCACAGGGGGTCCTACGAGCAGTACTTC
TRBD1	NA	TRBV6-5	TRBJ2-7	CASRQTGDHEQYF	TGTGCCAGCAGGCAGACAGGGGACCACGAGCAGTACTTC
NA	once	TRBV9	TRBJ2-7	CASSVVRQASYEQYF	TGTGCCAGCAGCGTAGTTAGACAGGCCTCCTACGAGCAGTACTTC
NA	NA	TRBV5-1	TRBJ1-5	CASSSNSNQPQHF	TGCGCCAGCAGCTCAAATAGCAATCAGCCCCAGCATTTT
TRBD2	NA	TRBV5-4	TRBJ2-2	CASSLVRTSGNGELFF	TGTGCCAGCAGCTTGGTTCGGACTAGCGGAAACGGGGAGCTGTTTTTT
NA	NA	TRBV7-9	TRBJ2-7	CASSPGGYEQYF	TGTGCCAGCAGCCCAGGGGGGTACGAGCAGTACTTC
NA	NA	TRBV30	TRBJ2-5	CAWSVRETQYF	TGTGCCTGGAGTGTCCGGGAGACCCAGTACTTC
TRBD2	NA	TRBV6-6	TRBJ2-5	CASSYSGREGQETQYF	TGTGCCAGCAGTTACAGTGGCAGGGAGGGACAAGAGACCCAGTACTTC
TRBD2	NA	TRBV9	TRBJ2-3	CASSVRSTSGDGDTQYF	TGTGCCAGCAGCGTTCGCTCGACTAGCGGGGATGGAGATACGCAGTATTTT
TRBD1	NA	TRBV9	TRBJ1-1	CASSETGTTEAFF	TGTGCCAGCAGCGAGACAGGGACCACTGAAGCTTTCTTT
NA	once	TRBV6-4	TRBJ1-4	CASSDGPGVGEKLFF	TGTGCCAGCAGTGACGGCCCAGGGGTTGGGGAAAAACTGTTTTTT
NA	NA	TRBV18	TRBJ2-7	CASSQGLSYEQYF	TGTGCCAGCTCACAAGGACTCTCCTACGAGCAGTACTTC
NA	once	TRBV7-3	TRBJ2-6	CASSLSGGLSSGANVLTF	TGTGCCAGCAGCTTAAGTGGGGGCCTCAGCTCTGGGGCCAACGTCCTGACTTTC
NA	NA	TRBV7-2	TRBJ2-7	CASSSLYEQYF	TGTGCCAGCAGCTCCTTGTACGAGCAGTACTTC
NA	NA	TRBV2	TRBJ2-7	CASKSRGENEQYF	TGTGCCAGCAAGTCCAGGGGAGAAAACGAGCAGTACTTC
NA	once	TRBV19	TRBJ1-1	CASRTTGNTEAFF	TGTGCCAGTAGAACGACAGGTAACACTGAAGCTTTCTTT
TRBD1	NA	TRBV6-1	TRBJ1-3	CASTRQGATGNTIYF	TGTGCCAGCACCCGACAGGGGGCGACTGGAAACACCATATATTTT
TRBD1	NA	TRBV27	TRBJ1-4	CASRVGTDVEKLFF	TGTGCCAGCAGAGTCGGGACAGACGTTGAAAAACTGTTTTTT
NA	NA	TRBV5-5	TRBJ2-7	CASSQEAPPYEQYF	TGTGCCAGCAGCCAGGAGGCCCCCCCCTACGAGCAGTACTTC
TRBD2	NA	TRBV7-2	TRBJ2-1	CASSMGLASYNEQFF	TGTGCCAGCAGCATGGGACTAGCCTCCTACAATGAGCAGTTCTTC
TRBD2	NA	TRBV13	TRBJ2-3	CASSFYGSGGPDTQYF	TGTGCCAGCAGCTTTTACGGCAGCGGGGGTCCAGATACGCAGTATTTT